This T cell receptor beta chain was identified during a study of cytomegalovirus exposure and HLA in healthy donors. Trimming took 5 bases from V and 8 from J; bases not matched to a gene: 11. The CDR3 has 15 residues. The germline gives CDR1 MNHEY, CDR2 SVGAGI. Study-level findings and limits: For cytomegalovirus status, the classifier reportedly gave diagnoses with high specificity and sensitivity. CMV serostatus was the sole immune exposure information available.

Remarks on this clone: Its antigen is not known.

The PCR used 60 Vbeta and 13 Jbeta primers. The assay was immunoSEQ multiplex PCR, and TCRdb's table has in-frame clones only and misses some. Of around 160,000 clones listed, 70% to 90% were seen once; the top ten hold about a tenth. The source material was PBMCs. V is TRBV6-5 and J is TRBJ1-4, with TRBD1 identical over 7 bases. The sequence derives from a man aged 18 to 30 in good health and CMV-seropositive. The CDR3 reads CASSKSAGTEEKLFF. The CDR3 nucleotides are TGTGCCAGCAGTAAGAGTGCCGGGACAGAGGAAAAACTGTTTTTT.